This entry concerns a single TCR beta chain. Antigen specificity is unknown. A multiplex PCR was run with 60 Vbeta primers and 13 Jbeta primers. Here immunoSEQ multiplex PCR was the method, and the copy in TCRdb shows in-frame clones only, minus some. The data hold 75,000 to 80,000 clones, with around four fifths observed a single time. The germline V and J ends were trimmed by 1 base and 6 bases, with 10 bases remaining between them. This CDR3 has 13 residues. The germline V gene encodes CDR1 SGHTA and CDR2 FQGNSA. This sample was included in a study of cytomegalovirus exposure and HLA in healthy donors. General observations from the study: A highly shared variant cluster was judged a likely technical artifact.

Sequenced input: PBMCs. The V and J genes are TRBV7-2 and TRBJ2-7; D perhaps matches TRBD1 (5 bases). The clonotype originates from a woman aged 40 to 50 in good health and CMV-seropositive. CDR3 DNA sequence: TGTGCCAGCAGCTTAGGGGCAGGGCTCGAGCAGTACTTC. Amino acid sequence: CASSLGAGLEQYF.